The next 5 T cell receptor beta chains were all read from a single sample in a study of identical twins. TCRdb redid the calling of the 5' RACE reads with MiXCR, one entry per CDR3 protein. The table lists more than 1.5 million distinct CDR3 sequences, under 35% of them singletons. Sequencing was performed on cord blood. All receptors derive from a newborn girl in good health.

The chain joins TRBV7-9 to TRBJ1-5; 7 bases are a match to TRBD1. The CDR3 covers 15 residues. The germline V gene has CDR1 SEHNR and CDR2 FQNEAQ (reference sequence). After removal of 4 bases from V and 4 bases from J, the junction contained 7 bases not matched to a gene. The CDR3 DNA follows: TGTGCCAGCAGCTCCGGGACAGCTAAAAATCAGCCCCAGCATTTT. Protein product: CASSSGTAKNQPQHF. Full variable domain (outside the CDR3, taken from reference TRBV7-9 and TRBJ1-5): DTGVSQNPRHKITKRGQNVTFRCDPISEHNRLYWYRQTLGQGPEFLTYFQNEAQLEKSRLLSDRFSAERPKGSFSTLEIQRTEQGDSAMYLCASSSGTAKNQPQHFGDGTRLSIL.

In its sample, this clonotype was seen many times. The CDR3, as DNA: TGTGCCAGCAGCTTGGCCGGGGGACAAACCTACGAGCAGTACTTC. Translation gives CASSLAGGQTYEQYF. The chain is built from TRBV5-6 and TRBJ2-7; D is tentatively TRBD1 or TRBD2 (6 bases each). The ends were cut back, 0 bases at V and 2 bases at J, with 12 bases in the middle. The CDR3 totals 15 residues. Germline V lookup: CDR1 SGHDT, CDR2 YYEEEE. The whole variable domain, filled in from reference TRBV5-6 and TRBJ2-7, reads DAGVTQSPTHLIKTRGQQVTLRCSPKSGHDTVSWYQQALGQGPQFIFQYYEEEERQRGNFPDRFSGHQFPNYSSELNVNALLLGDSALYLCASSLAGGQTYEQYFGPGTRLTVT.

This clonotype has a count of ten or more. The V call is TRBV4-2, the J call TRBJ2-3; 14 bases align to TRBD2. J lost 6 bases, V lost 3 bases, and 5 bases had no gene match. CDR3 size: 16 residues. Germline CDR1 and CDR2: LGHNA and YNFKEQ. CDR3 bases: TGTGCCAGCAGCCAGGGGACTAGCGGGAGTGTGGATACGCAGTATTTT. As protein: CASSQGTSGSVDTQYF.

This chain joins TRBV2 and TRBJ1-2; D is unresolved. Trimming shortened V by 1 base and J by 8 bases, and 14 bases separated the two germline ends. The germline V gene has CDR1 SNHLY and CDR2 FYNNEI. The CDR3 extends over 14 amino acids. Here the CDR3 reads CASSEDWTGRGYTF. CDR3 nucleotides: TGTGCCAGCAGTGAAGATTGGACCGGGAGGGGCTACACCTTC.

The table lists this clonotype with many counts. The rearrangement joins TRBV6-5 to TRBJ2-5; 7 bases match TRBD2. V was clipped by 8 bases and J by 2 bases; unmatched bases: 8. This CDR3 region has 14 residues. Germline assignment: CDR1 MNHEY and CDR2 SVGAGI. DNA for the CDR3: TGTGCCAGCTGGTTGGGCGGGGGACAAGAGACCCAGTACTTC. It is translated as CASWLGGGQETQYF.